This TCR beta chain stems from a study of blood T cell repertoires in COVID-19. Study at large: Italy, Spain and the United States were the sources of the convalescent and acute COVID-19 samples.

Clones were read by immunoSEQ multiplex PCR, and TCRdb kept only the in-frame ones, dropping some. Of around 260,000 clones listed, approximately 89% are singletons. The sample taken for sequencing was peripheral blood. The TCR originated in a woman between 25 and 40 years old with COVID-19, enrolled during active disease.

The CDR3 region is CASSLLAPGTAGSGANVLTF. CDR3 in DNA: TGCGCCAGCAGCTTGTTGGCCCCCGGGACAGCGGGCTCTGGGGCCAACGTCCTGACTTTC. This chain uses TRBV5-1 with TRBJ2-6, with TRBD1 as a possible D gene (7 bases). The V and J ends lost 1 base and 0 bases respectively, with 20 bases between them. The length of the CDR3 is 20 residues. Germline values: CDR1 SGHRS, CDR2 YFSETQ.